This T cell receptor beta chain was found in a study of cytomegalovirus exposure and HLA in healthy donors. For the study at large: The platform used for the 120 or so validation repertoires matched that of the approximately 710 first-cohort repertoires, a later analysis reported.

Germline CDR1 is MNHEY and CDR2 is SVGAGI. CDR3 length equals 12 residues. Trimming stripped 4 bases from V and 7 bases from J, with 10 bases between. Here immunoSEQ multiplex PCR was the method, and the copy in TCRdb shows in-frame clones only, minus some. The data hold 150,000 to 200,000 clones, with 88% observed a single time. It was the approximately 110-subject validation cohort, separate from the 666-subject first cohort, to which the donors belonged. The sequence was obtained from a man between 18 and 29 years old in good health and CMV-seronegative. The sequencing input was PBMCs. The chain has TRBV6-5 and TRBJ1-1; D is possibly TRBD1 (5 bases). The CDR3 bases are TGTGCCAGCAGTTCGGGACTGAATGAAGCTTTCTTT. This encodes CASSSGLNEAFF.